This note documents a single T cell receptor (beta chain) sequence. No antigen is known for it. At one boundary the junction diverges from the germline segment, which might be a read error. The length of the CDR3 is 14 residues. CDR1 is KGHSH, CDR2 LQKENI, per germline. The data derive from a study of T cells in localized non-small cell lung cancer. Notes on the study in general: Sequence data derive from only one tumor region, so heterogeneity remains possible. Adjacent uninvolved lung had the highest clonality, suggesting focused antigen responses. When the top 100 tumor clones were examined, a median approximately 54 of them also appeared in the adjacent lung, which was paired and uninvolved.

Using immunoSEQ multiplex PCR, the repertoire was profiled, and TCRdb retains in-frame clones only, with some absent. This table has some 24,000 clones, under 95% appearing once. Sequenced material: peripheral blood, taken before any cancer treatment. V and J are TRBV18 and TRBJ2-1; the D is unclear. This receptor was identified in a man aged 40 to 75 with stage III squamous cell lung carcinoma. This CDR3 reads CASSPPGYTNVQFF. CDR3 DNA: TGTGCCAGCTCACCACCGGGCTATACCAATGTGCAGTTCTTC.